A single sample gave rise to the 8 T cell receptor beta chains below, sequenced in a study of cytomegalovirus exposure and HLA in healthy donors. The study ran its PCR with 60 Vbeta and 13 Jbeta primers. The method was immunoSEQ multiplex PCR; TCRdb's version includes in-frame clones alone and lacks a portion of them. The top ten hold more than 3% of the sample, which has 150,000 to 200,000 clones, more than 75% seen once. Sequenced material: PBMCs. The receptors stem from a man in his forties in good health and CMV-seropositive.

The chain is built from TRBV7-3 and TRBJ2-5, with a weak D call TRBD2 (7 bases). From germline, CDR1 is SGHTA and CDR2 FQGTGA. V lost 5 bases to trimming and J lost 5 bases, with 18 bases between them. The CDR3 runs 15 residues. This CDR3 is CASSRGRGAGETQYF. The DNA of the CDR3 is TGTGCCAGCAGCCGAGGACGGGGGGCTGGGGAGACCCAGTACTTC.

The CDR3, as DNA: TGTGCCAGCCTTACTGGACTAGCGGGGATGGGGGAGTACTTC. Translated: CASLTGLAGMGEYF. This sequence joins TRBV6-1 and TRBJ2-7; 12 nucleotides line up with TRBD2. CDR1 MNHNS and CDR2 SASEGT come from the germline V gene. The V gene end was trimmed by 8 bases and the J gene end by 11 bases; junction bases not matched to a gene: 13. The CDR3 loop spans 14 amino acids.

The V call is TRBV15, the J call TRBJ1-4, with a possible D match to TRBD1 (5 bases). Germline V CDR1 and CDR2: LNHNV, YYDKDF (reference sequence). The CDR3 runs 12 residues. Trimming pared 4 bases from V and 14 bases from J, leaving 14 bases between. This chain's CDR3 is CATSMKGRQLFF. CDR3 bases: TGTGCCACCAGCATGAAAGGGCGACAGCTGTTTTTT.

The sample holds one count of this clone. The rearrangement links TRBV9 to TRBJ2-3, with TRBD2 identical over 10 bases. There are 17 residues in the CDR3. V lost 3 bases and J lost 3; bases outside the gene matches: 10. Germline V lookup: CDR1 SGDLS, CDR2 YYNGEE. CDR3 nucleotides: TGTGCCAGCAGCGCGGGAGAGCGGGAGGGCCTGACAGATACGCAGTATTTT. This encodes CASSAGEREGLTDTQYF.

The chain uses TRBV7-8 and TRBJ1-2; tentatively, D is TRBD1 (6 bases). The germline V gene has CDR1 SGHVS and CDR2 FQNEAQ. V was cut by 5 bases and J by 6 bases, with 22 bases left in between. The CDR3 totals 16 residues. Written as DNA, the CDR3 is TGTGCCAGCAGCCCTAGGAGTTCCGGGACACAGAATGGCTACACCTTC. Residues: CASSPRSSGTQNGYTF.

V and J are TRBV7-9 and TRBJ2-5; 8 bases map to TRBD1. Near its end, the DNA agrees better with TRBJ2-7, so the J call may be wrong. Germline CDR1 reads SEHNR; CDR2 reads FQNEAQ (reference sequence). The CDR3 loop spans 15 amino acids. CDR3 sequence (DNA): TGTGCCAGCAGCTCACGGGACAGGCGGGACTACGAGCAGTACTTC. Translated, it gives CASSSRDRRDYEQYF.

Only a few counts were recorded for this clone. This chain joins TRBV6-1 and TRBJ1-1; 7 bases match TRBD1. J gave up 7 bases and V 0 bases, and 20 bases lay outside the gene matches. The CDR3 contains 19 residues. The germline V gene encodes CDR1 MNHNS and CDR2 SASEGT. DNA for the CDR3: TGTGCCAGCAGTGAAGCGGGCGGCAGGGTAGGGGGCGATCCCCATGAAGCTTTCTTT. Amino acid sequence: CASSEAGGRVGGDPHEAFF.

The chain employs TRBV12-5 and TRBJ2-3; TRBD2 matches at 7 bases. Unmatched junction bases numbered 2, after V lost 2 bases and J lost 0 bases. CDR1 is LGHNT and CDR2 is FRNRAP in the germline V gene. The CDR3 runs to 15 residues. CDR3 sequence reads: CASGLKRGSTDTQYF. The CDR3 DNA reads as TGTGCTAGTGGTTTGAAGCGGGGCAGCACAGATACGCAGTATTTT.